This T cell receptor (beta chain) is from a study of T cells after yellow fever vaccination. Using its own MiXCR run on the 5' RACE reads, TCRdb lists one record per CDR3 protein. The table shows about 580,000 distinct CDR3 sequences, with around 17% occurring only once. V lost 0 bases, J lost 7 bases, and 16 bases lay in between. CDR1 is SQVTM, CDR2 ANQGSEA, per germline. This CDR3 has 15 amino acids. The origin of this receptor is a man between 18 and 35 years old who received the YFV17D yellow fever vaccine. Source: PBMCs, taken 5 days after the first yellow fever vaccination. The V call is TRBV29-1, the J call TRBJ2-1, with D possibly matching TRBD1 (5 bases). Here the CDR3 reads CSVEDGGRAPNEQFF. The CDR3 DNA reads TGCAGCGTTGAAGATGGTGGCAGGGCTCCGAATGAGCAGTTCTTC.